The 23 T cell receptor beta chains below were found in one sample sequenced in a study of OX40 agonist ivuxolimab in advanced cancers. TCRdb's table, derived via immunoSEQ multiplex PCR, lists solely in-frame clones and lacks some. The sample gives 50,000 to 65,000 clones, around 91% of which show up once; 15% to 20% is in the top ten. Sequencing was performed on CD4+ or CD8+ T cells sorted from blood, taken in a trial of the OX40 agonist ivuxolimab. The receptors were gathered from an adult with an advanced solid tumor such as melanoma, head and neck, liver or kidney cancer.

The gene calls are TRBV15 and TRBJ1-1; D unresolved. This CDR3 contains 14 residues. The V end was cut by 3 bases, the J end by 4 bases, with 12 bases between. Germline V lookup: CDR1 LNHNV, CDR2 YYDKDF (reference sequence). In nucleotides, the CDR3 is TGTGCCACCAGCAGTATCCCCCAGAGCACTGAAGCTTTCTTT. This sequence encodes CATSSIPQSTEAFF.

The chain links TRBV7-6 to TRBJ1-1; D possibly corresponds to TRBD1 (5 bases). Per the germline V gene, CDR1 is SGHVS and CDR2 is FNYEAQ. This CDR3 has 14 residues. V lost 4 bases and J 8 bases, leaving 17 bases between the germline ends. CDR3 bases: TGTGCCAGCAGCTCCCAACGGGGCGGTGGCGAAGCTTTCTTT. It codes for CASSSQRGGGEAFF.

The chain is built from TRBV14 and TRBJ2-1, with D unclear. CDR3 length: 11 residues. Germline CDR1 and CDR2: SGHDN and FVKESK. The ends were cut back, 6 bases at V and 5 bases at J, with 5 bases in the middle. The chain's CDR3 is CASRDDNEQFF. The CDR3 nucleotides read TGTGCCAGCAGGGACGACAATGAGCAGTTCTTC.

The rearrangement joins TRBV2 to TRBJ2-7; 8 bases align to TRBD1. V lost 9 bases, J lost 5 bases, and 12 bases stayed unmatched. This CDR3 is built from 14 residues. Germline V gives CDR1 SNHLY, CDR2 FYNNEI. The CDR3 bases are TGTGCCAGTGAAGGACAGGGCCGGGCTGACGAGCAGTACTTC. It translates to CASEGQGRADEQYF.

In its sample, this clone was seen once. The V call is TRBV7-9, the J call TRBJ2-3; 10 nucleotides agree with TRBD1. V shed 5 bases and J 1 base; nucleotides not matched to a gene: 6. This CDR3 contains 16 residues. Germline V gene lookup returns CDR1 SEHNR and CDR2 FQNEAQ (reference sequence). CDR3 region: CASSTGQGVRTDTQYF. The DNA of the CDR3 is TGTGCCAGCAGCACCGGACAGGGGGTCCGCACAGATACGCAGTATTTT.

This chain uses TRBV4-3 with TRBJ2-5; 7 bases are shared with TRBD2. CDR1 and CDR2 (germline): LGHNA, YSLEER. The CDR3 has 14 amino acids. Trimming cost V 0 bases and J 4 bases; bases outside gene matches: 2. In DNA, the CDR3 is TGCGCCAGCAGCCAAGATAGGGAGGGAGAGACCCAGTACTTC. Its translation is CASSQDREGETQYF.

The chain combines TRBV5-6 with TRBJ2-3; 9 bases fit TRBD2. CDR3 length: 16 residues. CDR1 and CDR2 from the germline V gene are SGHDT and YYEEEE. V lost 4 bases, J lost 4 bases, and 10 bases stayed unmatched. In DNA form, the CDR3 reads TGTGCCAGCAGCGGATTAGCGGGAGCGTCCGCAGATACGCAGTATTTT. It codes for CASSGLAGASADTQYF.

CDR3 in amino acids: CASTERLGTQNTGELFF. CDR3 DNA sequence: TGTGCCAGCACCGAGAGGCTCGGGACACAGAACACCGGGGAGCTGTTTTTT. This chain connects TRBV2 to TRBJ2-2; weak D call: TRBD1 (6 bases). With 7 bases removed from V and 1 base from J, the gap between germline ends came to 19 bases. From germline, CDR1 is SNHLY and CDR2 FYNNEI. CDR3 size: 17 residues. The whole variable domain, filled in from reference TRBV2 and TRBJ2-2, reads EPEVTQTPSHQVTQMGQEVILRCVPISNHLYFYWYRQILGQKVEFLVSFYNNEISEKSEIFDDQFSVERPDGSNFTLKIRSTKLEDSAMYFCASTERLGTQNTGELFFGEGSRLTVL.

This clone was observed a handful of times. The gene calls are TRBV30 and TRBJ1-2; 9 nucleotides align to TRBD1. The CDR3 length is 13 residues. CDR1 and CDR2 from the germline V gene are GTSNPN and SVGIG (reference sequence). V was clipped by 0 bases and J by 8 bases; unmatched bases: 4. The CDR3 DNA is TGTGCCTGGAGTGTGGGGACAGGGTACGGCTACACCTTC. It translates to CAWSVGTGYGYTF.

Here the CDR3 reads CASSQGRPGLNEQFF. CDR3 nucleotides: TGTGCCAGCAGCCAAGGACGTCCAGGCCTCAATGAGCAGTTCTTC. This chain uses TRBV4-2 with TRBJ2-1; the D is unclear. The V gene lost 1 base and the J gene lost 6 bases, with 13 bases spanning the gap. Germline lookup yields CDR1 LGHNA and CDR2 YNFKEQ. This CDR3 spans 15 amino acids.

This rearrangement joins TRBV28 to TRBJ1-1; TRBD1 might be the D (5 bases). Trimming left V 5 bases short and J 7 bases short, with 20 bases between. This CDR3 region has 15 residues. The germline V gene encodes CDR1 MDHEN and CDR2 SYDVKM. The CDR3 sequence is CASSPRGVMDREAFF. DNA of the CDR3: TGTGCCAGCAGTCCTCGGGGGGTAATGGACCGTGAAGCTTTCTTT.

This sequence joins TRBV4-1 and TRBJ2-5; TRBD1 matches at 11 bases. Per germline, CDR1 MGHRA and CDR2 YSYEKL. The length of the CDR3 is 16 residues. Trimming removed 4 bases from V and 4 bases from J; junction bases left unmatched: 8. The CDR3 region has the DNA TGCGCCAGCAGCCCCCGCCCTGGGACAGGGGGAGAGACCCAGTACTTC. Translating gives CASSPRPGTGGETQYF.

This chain connects TRBV28 to TRBJ2-7; weak D call: TRBD1 (6 bases). CDR1 and CDR2 from the germline V gene are MDHEN and SYDVKM. V was trimmed by 7 bases and J by 2 bases, leaving 12 bases between them. The CDR3 sequence is 13 residues long. The CDR3 DNA is TGTGCCAGCACGCGACAGGCGACCTACGAGCAGTACTTC. Protein product: CASTRQATYEQYF.

The J gene is TRBJ2-5, the V gene TRBV5-5; D call uncertain. CDR1 and CDR2 (germline): SGHKS, YYEKEE (reference sequence). The CDR3 loop spans 11 amino acids. V lost 7 bases, J lost 2 bases, and 6 bases lay in between. In DNA form, the CDR3 reads TGTGCCAGCTGGTTTCAAGAGACCCAGTACTTC. Its translation: CASWFQETQYF.

CDR3 nucleotides: TGTGCCAGCAGCCAAGATCAGGCTAGCGGGACAACAGATACGCAGTATTTT. This sequence encodes CASSQDQASGTTDTQYF. The chain has TRBV4-2 and TRBJ2-3; 9 nucleotides agree with TRBD2. The germline V gene encodes CDR1 LGHNA and CDR2 YNFKEQ. The CDR3 has 17 amino acids. J lost 3 bases, V lost 0 bases, and 7 bases had no gene match.

This chain uses TRBV5-1 with TRBJ2-1, with a possible D match to TRBD2 (5 bases). CDR1 SGHRS and CDR2 YFSETQ come from the germline V gene. The CDR3 consists of 11 residues. Trimming removed 4 bases at V and 6 bases at J, with 5 bases between. The CDR3 nucleotides read TGCGCCAGCAGCGGAGGCAATGAGCAGTTCTTC. Translation gives CASSGGNEQFF.

The chain uses TRBV15 and TRBJ1-5; 7 bases are shared with TRBD1. The CDR3 loop spans 14 amino acids. Losses at the gene ends were 0 bases for V and 7 bases for J; bases not matched to a gene: 3. Germline V gene data show CDR1 as LNHNV and CDR2 as YYDKDF (reference sequence). CDR3 DNA sequence: TGTGCCACCAGCAGAGATTCGGACAGGCAGCCCCAGCATTTT. Its protein product is CATSRDSDRQPQHF.

This clone was detected a few times. In DNA form, the CDR3 reads TGTGCCAGCAGCCCTCCGTTCCACAATTCACCCCTCCACTTT. Protein sequence: CASSPPFHNSPLHF. This chain joins TRBV28 and TRBJ1-6; unclear D gene. CDR1 MDHEN and CDR2 SYDVKM come from the germline V gene. Trimming shortened V by 6 bases and J by 7 bases, and 13 bases separated the two germline ends. This CDR3 is built from 14 residues.

The J gene is TRBJ2-4, the V gene TRBV5-1; TRBD2 might be the D (5 bases). Germline loops: CDR1 SGHRS, CDR2 YFSETQ. V was pared by 1 base and J by 0 bases, with 17 bases between. The CDR3 spans 18 residues. CDR3 in DNA: TGCGCCAGCAGCTTGCTCCCGGGAAAGATCCTAGCCAAAAACATTCAGTACTTC. It codes for CASSLLPGKILAKNIQYF.

This clone has a single count. V is TRBV19 and J is TRBJ2-5; TRBD2 matches at 10 bases. The CDR3 covers 17 residues. The ends lost 9 bases at V and 2 bases at J; junction bases unmatched: 15. The germline V gene encodes CDR1 LNHDA and CDR2 SQIVND (reference sequence). The CDR3: CARGKWVTAGGQETQYF. The CDR3 DNA reads as TGTGCCAGGGGTAAATGGGTGACAGCGGGAGGGCAAGAGACCCAGTACTTC.

The chain combines TRBV4-2 with TRBJ1-1; D not resolved. V lost 0 bases and J lost 1, with 9 bases in between. The CDR3 is made up of 15 amino acids. CDR1 and CDR2 (germline): LGHNA, YNFKEQ. CDR3 sequence (DNA): TGTGCCAGCAGCCAAGATATATCCGGGAACACTGAAGCTTTCTTT. Residues: CASSQDISGNTEAFF.

The CDR3 DNA reads as TGTGCCAGCAGTGATCTACCGTACGAGCAGTACTTC. Translated: CASSDLPYEQYF. This sequence joins TRBV28 and TRBJ2-7; no definite D call. Per the germline V gene, CDR1 is MDHEN and CDR2 is SYDVKM. V was pared by 5 bases and J by 4 bases, with 9 bases between. The CDR3 spans 12 residues.

J is TRBJ2-1 and V is TRBV7-9, with 7 bases fitting TRBD2. V lost 3 bases and J lost 5; bases outside the gene matches: 10. Looked up from germline, CDR1 is SEHNR and CDR2 is FQNEAQ (reference sequence). There are 16 residues in the CDR3. CDR3 protein: CASSLSGVRQDNEQFF. In nucleotides, the CDR3 is TGTGCCAGCAGCTTGAGCGGGGTGCGGCAGGACAATGAGCAGTTCTTC. Supplemented by reference TRBV7-9 and TRBJ2-1, the full variable domain reads DTGVSQNPRHKITKRGQNVTFRCDPISEHNRLYWYRQTLGQGPEFLTYFQNEAQLEKSRLLSDRFSAERPKGSFSTLEIQRTEQGDSAMYLCASSLSGVRQDNEQFFGPGTRLTVL.